The entry below describes one TCR beta chain. The data were taken from a study of blood T cell repertoires in COVID-19. Overall study context: Acute and convalescent COVID-19 specimens originated in the United States, Italy and Spain.

Original handling: Quantification of nucleated cells was approximated via reference gene primer amplification. The table came from immunoSEQ multiplex PCR; TCRdb's copy has only in-frame clones and leaves some out. V, J and clone size reflect that table, while D and trimming were determined from the DNA. The table records some 83,000 clones, 65% to 85% of them present only once. The CDR3 is 13 residues long. J lost 7 bases, V lost 2 bases, and 3 bases had no gene match. CDR1 MNHEY and CDR2 SVGAGI come from the germline V gene. This sequence joins TRBV6-5 and TRBJ2-7; 9 bases map to TRBD2. The sequencing input was peripheral blood. The TCR was taken from a man aged 50 to 60 with acute or convalescent COVID-19. For the CDR3, the DNA is TGTGCCAGCAGTTACGGTAGCGGGGGAGAGCAGTACTTC. Its protein product is CASSYGSGGEQYF.